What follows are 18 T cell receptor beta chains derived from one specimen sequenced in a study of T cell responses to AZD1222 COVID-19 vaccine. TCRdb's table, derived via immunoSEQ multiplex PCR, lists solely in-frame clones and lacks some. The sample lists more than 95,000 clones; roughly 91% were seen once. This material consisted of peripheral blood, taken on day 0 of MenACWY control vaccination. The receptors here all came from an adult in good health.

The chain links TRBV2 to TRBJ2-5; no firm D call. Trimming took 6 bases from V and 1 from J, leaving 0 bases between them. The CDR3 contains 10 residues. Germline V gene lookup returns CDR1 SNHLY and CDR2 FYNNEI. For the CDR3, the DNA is TGTGCCAGCAGCCAAGAGACCCAGTACTTC. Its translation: CASSQETQYF.

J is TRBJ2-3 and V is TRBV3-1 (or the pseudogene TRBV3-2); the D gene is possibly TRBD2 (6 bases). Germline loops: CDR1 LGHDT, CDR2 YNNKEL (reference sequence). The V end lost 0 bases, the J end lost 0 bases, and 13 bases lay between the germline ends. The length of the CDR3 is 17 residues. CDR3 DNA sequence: TGTGCCAGCAGCCAAGATGGAGGCGGGGCGAGCACAGATACGCAGTATTTT. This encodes CASSQDGGGASTDTQYF.

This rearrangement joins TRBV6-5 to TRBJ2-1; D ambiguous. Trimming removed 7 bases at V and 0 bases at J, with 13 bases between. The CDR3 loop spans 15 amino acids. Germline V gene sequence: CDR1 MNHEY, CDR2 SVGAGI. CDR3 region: CASNHAASSYNEQFF. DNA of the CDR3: TGTGCCAGCAACCATGCGGCAAGCTCCTACAATGAGCAGTTCTTC.

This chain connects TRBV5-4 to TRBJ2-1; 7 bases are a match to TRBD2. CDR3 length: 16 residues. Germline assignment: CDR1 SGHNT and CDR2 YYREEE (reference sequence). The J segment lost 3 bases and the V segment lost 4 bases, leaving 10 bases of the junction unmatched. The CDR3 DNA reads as TGTGCCAGCAGCGTCCCCTCTAGCGGAATCTACAATGAGCAGTTCTTC. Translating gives CASSVPSSGIYNEQFF.

The CDR3 nucleotides read TGTGCCAGCAGCGTAGACCAGCGGGAGCCCTTGGGCGGGGAGCTGTTTTTT. This codes for CASSVDQREPLGGELFF. V gene TRBV9 combines with J gene TRBJ2-2, with 8 bases aligning to TRBD2. V trimming: 0 bases; J trimming: 7 bases; junction bases outside the gene matches: 11. The CDR3 covers 17 residues. Germline V gives CDR1 SGDLS, CDR2 YYNGEE. Filled out from reference TRBV9 and TRBJ2-2, the complete variable domain reads DSGVTQTPKHLITATGQRVTLRCSPRSGDLSVYWYQQSLDQGLQFLIQYYNGEERAKGNILERFSAQQFPDLHSELNLSSLELGDSALYFCASSVDQREPLGGELFFGEGSRLTVL.

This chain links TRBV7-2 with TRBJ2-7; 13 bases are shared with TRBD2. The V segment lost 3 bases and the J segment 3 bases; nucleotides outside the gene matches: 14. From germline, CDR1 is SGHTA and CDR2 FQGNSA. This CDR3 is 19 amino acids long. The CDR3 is CASSFPSSTSGRIGYEQYF. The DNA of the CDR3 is TGTGCCAGCAGCTTCCCGAGCTCGACTAGCGGGAGGATTGGCTACGAGCAGTACTTC.

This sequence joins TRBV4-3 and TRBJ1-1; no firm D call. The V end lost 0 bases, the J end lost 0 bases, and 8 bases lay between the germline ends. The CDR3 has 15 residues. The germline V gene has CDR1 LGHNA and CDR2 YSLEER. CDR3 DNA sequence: TGCGCCAGCAGCCAAGATCTGGCCCTGAACACTGAAGCTTTCTTT. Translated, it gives CASSQDLALNTEAFF.

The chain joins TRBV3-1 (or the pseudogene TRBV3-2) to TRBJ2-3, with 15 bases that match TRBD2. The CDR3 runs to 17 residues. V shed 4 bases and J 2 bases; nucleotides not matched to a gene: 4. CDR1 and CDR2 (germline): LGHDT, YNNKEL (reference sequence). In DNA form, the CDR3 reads TGTGCCAGCAGCCCTTGGACTAGCGGGAGGGCCACAGATACGCAGTATTTT. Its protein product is CASSPWTSGRATDTQYF.

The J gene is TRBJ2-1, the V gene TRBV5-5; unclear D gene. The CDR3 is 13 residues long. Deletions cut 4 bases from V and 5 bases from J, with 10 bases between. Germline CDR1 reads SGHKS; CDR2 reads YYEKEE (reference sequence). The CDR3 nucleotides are TGTGCCAGCAGCCGACCCCCCCACAATGAGCAGTTCTTC. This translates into CASSRPPHNEQFF. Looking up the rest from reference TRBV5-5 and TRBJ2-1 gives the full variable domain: DAGVTQSPTHLIKTRGQQVTLRCSPISGHKSVSWYQQVLGQGPQFIFQYYEKEERGRGNFPDRFSARQFPNYSSELNVNALLLGDSALYLCASSRPPHNEQFFGPGTRLTVL.

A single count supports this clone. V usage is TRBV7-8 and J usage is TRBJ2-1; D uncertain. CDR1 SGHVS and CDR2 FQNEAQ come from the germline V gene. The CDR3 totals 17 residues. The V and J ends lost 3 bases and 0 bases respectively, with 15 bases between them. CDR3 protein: CASSLNFAGSSYNEQFF. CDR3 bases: TGTGCCAGCAGCTTGAATTTCGCAGGTAGCTCCTACAATGAGCAGTTCTTC. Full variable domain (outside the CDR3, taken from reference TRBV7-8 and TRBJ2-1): GAGVSQSPRYKVAKRGQDVALRCDPISGHVSLFWYQQALGQGPEFLTYFQNEAQLDKSGLPSDRFFAERPEGSVSTLKIQRTQQEDSAVYLCASSLNFAGSSYNEQFFGPGTRLTVL.

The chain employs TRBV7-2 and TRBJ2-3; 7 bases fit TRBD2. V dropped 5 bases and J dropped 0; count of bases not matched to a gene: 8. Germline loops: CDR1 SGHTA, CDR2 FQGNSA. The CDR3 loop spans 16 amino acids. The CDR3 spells CASSPWGGSSTDTQYF. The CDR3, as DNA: TGTGCCAGCAGCCCCTGGGGCGGGAGCAGCACAGATACGCAGTATTTT.

CDR3 loop: CASSSHSGRAFNEQFF. CDR3 nucleotides: TGTGCCAGCAGCTCCCACAGCGGGAGGGCGTTCAATGAGCAGTTCTTC. J is TRBJ2-1 and V is TRBV11-3; 10 nucleotides align to TRBD2. The germline V gene has CDR1 SGHNT and CDR2 YENEEA. The ends lost 4 bases at V and 6 bases at J; junction bases unmatched: 9. The length of the CDR3 is 16 residues.

The CDR3 DNA follows: TGTGCCAGCAGCTTAAGCTCGGGACAGACTAATTCACCCCTCCACTTT. Encoded protein: CASSLSSGQTNSPLHF. The rearrangement uses TRBV7-2 and TRBJ1-6; 7 positions match TRBD1. This CDR3 contains 16 residues. Germline V gives CDR1 SGHTA, CDR2 FQGNSA. Losses at the gene ends were 2 bases for V and 6 bases for J; bases not matched to a gene: 7.

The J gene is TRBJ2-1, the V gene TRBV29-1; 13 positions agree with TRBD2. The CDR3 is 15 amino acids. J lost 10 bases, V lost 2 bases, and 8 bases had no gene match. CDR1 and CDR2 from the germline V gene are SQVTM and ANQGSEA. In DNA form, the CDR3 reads TGCAGCGTTGAACCCGGGACTAGCGGGATAATGGAGCAGTTCTTC. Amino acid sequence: CSVEPGTSGIMEQFF.

CDR3 nucleotides: TGTGCCAGCAGCCGCGGCGGACTGAGGGGTAATGAGCAGTTCTTC. This encodes CASSRGGLRGNEQFF. The chain uses TRBV7-3 and TRBJ2-1; D may correspond to TRBD1 or TRBD2 (5 bases each). CDR1 is SGHTA, CDR2 FQGTGA, per germline. CDR3 length equals 15 residues. The V end lost 5 bases, the J end lost 7 bases, and 18 bases lay between the germline ends.

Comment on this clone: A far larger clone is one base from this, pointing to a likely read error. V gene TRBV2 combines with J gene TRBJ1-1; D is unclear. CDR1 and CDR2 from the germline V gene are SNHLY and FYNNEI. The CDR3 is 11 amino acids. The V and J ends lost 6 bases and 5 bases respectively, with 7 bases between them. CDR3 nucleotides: TGTGCCAGCAGCTTGTGGACTGAAGCTTTCTTT. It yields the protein CASSLWTEAFF.

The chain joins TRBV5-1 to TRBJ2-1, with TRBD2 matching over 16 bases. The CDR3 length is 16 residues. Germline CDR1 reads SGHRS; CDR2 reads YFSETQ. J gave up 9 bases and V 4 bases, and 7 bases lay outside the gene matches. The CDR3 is CASSPGLAGGRVEQFF. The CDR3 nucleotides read TGCGCCAGCAGCCCGGGACTAGCGGGAGGGCGGGTTGAGCAGTTCTTC.

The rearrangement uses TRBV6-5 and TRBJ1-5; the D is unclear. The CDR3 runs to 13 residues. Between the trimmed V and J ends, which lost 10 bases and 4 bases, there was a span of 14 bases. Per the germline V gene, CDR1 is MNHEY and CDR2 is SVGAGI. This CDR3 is CATLREGNQPQHF. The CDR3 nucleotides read TGTGCCACCCTCCGTGAGGGAAATCAGCCCCAGCATTTT.